This T cell receptor (beta chain) was sequenced in a study of blood T cell repertoires in COVID-19. The junction had 8 bases not matched to a gene; V was cut back by 11 bases and J by 6 bases. Germline loops: CDR1 MNHEY, CDR2 SVGAGI. This CDR3 region has 12 residues. Using immunoSEQ multiplex PCR, the repertoire was profiled, and TCRdb retains in-frame clones only, with some absent. The data show under 250,000 clones, 86% seen once. Donors were grouped by their self-reported clinical history. Recovered status applied to Cohort 3 donors who had two consecutive negative PCRs. It also applied to those with clearance or with symptom resolution.

This clonotype was sampled from a man aged 40-49 years who had recovered from COVID-19. Source material: PBMCs or T cells enriched from blood (not recorded which). This chain links TRBV6-5 with TRBJ1-2; 8 bases are shared with TRBD1. The CDR3 spells CAGVTGGNGYTF. The DNA for the CDR3 is TGTGCCGGGGTTACAGGGGGAAATGGCTACACCTTC.